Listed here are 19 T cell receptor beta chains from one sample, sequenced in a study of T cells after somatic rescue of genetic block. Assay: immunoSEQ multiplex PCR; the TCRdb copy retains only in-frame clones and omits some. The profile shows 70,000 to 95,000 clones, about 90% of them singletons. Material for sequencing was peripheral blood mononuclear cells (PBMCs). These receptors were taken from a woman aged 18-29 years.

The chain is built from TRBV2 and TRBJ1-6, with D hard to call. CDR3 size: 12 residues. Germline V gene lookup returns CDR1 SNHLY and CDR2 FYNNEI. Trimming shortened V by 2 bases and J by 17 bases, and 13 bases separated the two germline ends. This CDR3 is CASSERGRTIHF. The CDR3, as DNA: TGTGCCAGCAGTGAACGAGGTAGAACGATCCACTTT. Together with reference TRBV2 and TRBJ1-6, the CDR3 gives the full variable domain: EPEVTQTPSHQVTQMGQEVILRCVPISNHLYFYWYRQILGQKVEFLVSFYNNEISEKSEIFDDQFSVERPDGSNFTLKIRSTKLEDSAMYFCASSERGRTIHFGNGTRLTVT.

The DNA of the CDR3 is TGTGCCAGCAGCCTAGGACAGGGGTTGATCGGAAACACCATATATTTT. Translation: CASSLGQGLIGNTIYF. This chain connects TRBV7-9 to TRBJ1-3, with 9 bases aligning to TRBD1. This CDR3 contains 16 residues. Germline CDR1 SEHNR, CDR2 FQNEAQ (reference sequence). V shed 5 bases, J shed 4 bases, and the junction held 9 bases outside the gene matches.

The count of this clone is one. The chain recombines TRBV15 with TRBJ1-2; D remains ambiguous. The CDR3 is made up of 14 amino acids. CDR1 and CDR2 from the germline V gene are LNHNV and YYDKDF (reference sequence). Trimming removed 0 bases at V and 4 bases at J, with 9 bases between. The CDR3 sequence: CATSRDVGPYGYTF. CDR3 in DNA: TGTGCCACCAGCAGAGATGTAGGCCCCTATGGCTACACCTTC.

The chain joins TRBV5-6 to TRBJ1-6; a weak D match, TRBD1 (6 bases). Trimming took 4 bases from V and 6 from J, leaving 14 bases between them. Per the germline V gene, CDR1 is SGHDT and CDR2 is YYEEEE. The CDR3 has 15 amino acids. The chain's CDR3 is CASSHPGQINSPLHF. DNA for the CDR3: TGTGCCAGCAGCCACCCCGGACAGATTAATTCACCCCTCCACTTT.

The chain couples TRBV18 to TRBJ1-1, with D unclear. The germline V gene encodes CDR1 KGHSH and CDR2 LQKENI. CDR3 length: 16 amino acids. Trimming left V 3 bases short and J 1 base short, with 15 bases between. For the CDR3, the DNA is TGTGCCAGCTCACCCAACCGGTTGCTTCCGAACACTGAAGCTTTCTTT. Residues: CASSPNRLLPNTEAFF.

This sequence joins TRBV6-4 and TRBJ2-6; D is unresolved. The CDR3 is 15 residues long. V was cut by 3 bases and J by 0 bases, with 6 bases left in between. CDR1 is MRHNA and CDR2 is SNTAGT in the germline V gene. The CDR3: CASSEGFSGANVLTF. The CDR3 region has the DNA TGTGCCAGCAGTGAAGGGTTCTCTGGGGCCAACGTCCTGACTTTC.

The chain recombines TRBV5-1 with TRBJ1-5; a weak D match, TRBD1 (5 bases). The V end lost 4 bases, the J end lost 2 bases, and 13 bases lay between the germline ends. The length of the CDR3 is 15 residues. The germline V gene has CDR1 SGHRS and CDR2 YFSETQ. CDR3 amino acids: CASSIRGLGNQPQHF. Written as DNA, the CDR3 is TGCGCCAGCAGCATACGGGGCTTGGGCAATCAGCCCCAGCATTTT.

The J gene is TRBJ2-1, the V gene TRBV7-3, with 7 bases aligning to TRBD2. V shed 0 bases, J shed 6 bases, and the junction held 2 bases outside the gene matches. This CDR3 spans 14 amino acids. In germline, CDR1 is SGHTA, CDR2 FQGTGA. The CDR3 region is CASSLTPGGNEQFF. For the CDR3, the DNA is TGTGCCAGCAGCTTAACCCCGGGAGGCAATGAGCAGTTCTTC.

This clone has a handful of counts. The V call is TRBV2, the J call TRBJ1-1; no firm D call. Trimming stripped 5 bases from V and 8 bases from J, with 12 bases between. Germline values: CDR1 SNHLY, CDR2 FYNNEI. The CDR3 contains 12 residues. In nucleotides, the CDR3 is TGTGCCAGCAGTCCGCTACGCTGGGAAGCTTTCTTT. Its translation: CASSPLRWEAFF.

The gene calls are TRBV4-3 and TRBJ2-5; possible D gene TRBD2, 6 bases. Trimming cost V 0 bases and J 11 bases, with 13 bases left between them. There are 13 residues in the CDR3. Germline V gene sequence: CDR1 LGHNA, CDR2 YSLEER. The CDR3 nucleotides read TGCGCCAGCAGCCAAGATCCGGCGGGGTCGCAGTACTTC. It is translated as CASSQDPAGSQYF.

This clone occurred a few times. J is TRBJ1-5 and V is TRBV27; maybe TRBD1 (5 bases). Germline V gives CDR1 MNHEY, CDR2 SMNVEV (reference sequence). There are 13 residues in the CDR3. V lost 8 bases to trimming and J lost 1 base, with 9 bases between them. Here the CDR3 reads CASARGSNQPQHF. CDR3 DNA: TGTGCCAGCGCACGGGGCAGCAATCAGCCCCAGCATTTT.

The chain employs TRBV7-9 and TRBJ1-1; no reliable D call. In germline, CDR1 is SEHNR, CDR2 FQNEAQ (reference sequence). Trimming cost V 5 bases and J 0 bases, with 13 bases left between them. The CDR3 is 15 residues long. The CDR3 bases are TGTGCCAGCAGCCCTTTGGACGGCCTGAACACTGAAGCTTTCTTT. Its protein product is CASSPLDGLNTEAFF.

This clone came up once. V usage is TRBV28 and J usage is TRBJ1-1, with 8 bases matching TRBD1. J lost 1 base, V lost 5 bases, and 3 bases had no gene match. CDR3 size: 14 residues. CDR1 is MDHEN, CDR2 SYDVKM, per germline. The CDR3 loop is CASSPGQANTEAFF. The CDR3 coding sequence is TGTGCCAGCAGTCCGGGACAGGCGAACACTGAAGCTTTCTTT.

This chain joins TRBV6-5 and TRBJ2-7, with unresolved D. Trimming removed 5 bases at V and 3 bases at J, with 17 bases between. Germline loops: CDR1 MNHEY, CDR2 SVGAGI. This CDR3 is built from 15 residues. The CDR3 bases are TGTGCCAGCAGTCGCGCCGGGCTTGGGGACTACGAGCAGTACTTC. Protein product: CASSRAGLGDYEQYF.

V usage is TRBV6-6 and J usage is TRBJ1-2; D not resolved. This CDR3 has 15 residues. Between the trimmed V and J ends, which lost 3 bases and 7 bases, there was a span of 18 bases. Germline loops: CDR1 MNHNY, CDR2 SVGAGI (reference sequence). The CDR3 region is CASSYAWTGEGGYTF. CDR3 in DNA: TGTGCCAGCAGTTATGCGTGGACCGGAGAAGGTGGCTACACCTTC.

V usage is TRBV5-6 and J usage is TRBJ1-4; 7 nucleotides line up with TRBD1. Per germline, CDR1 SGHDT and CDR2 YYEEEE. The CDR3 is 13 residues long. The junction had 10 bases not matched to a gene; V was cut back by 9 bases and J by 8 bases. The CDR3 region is CATHDRADEKLFF. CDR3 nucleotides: TGTGCCACCCACGACAGGGCGGACGAAAAACTGTTTTTT.

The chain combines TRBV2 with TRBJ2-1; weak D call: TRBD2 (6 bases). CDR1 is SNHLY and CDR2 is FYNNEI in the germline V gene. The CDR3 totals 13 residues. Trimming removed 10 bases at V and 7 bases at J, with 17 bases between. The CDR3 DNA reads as TGTGCCACCCCAAGGGAGGTTGGGAATGAGCAGTTCTTC. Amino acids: CATPREVGNEQFF.

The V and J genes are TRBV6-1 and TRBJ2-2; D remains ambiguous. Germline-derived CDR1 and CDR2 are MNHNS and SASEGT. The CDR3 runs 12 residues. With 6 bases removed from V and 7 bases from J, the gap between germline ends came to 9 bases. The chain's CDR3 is CASSLANGELFF. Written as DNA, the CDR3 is TGTGCCAGCAGCTTAGCTAACGGGGAGCTGTTTTTT.

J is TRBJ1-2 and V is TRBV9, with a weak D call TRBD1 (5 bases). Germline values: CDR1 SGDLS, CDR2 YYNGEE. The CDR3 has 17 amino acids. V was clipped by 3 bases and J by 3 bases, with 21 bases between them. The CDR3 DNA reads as TGTGCCAGCAGCGCTCCGGGCGGGGCCCCTAGGGACTATGGCTACACCTTC. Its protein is CASSAPGGAPRDYGYTF.